This T cell receptor (beta chain) was captured by sequencing in a study of blood T cell repertoires in COVID-19. Overall study context: Collection of acute and convalescent COVID-19 samples took place in the United States, Italy and Spain.

The ends lost 4 bases at V and 2 bases at J; junction bases unmatched: 1. Germline V CDR1 and CDR2: LNHDA, SQIVND (reference sequence). CDR3 length equals 14 residues. The table came from immunoSEQ multiplex PCR; TCRdb's copy has only in-frame clones and leaves some out. This table has roughly 280,000 clones, about nine tenths appearing once. Sequencing was done on a sample of peripheral blood. The chain uses TRBV19 and TRBJ1-4; 7 positions match TRBD1. This clonotype was sampled from a man aged 40-55 years with active or convalescent COVID-19. CDR3 sequence reads: CASSTTGTNEKLFF. The CDR3 bases are TGTGCCAGTAGTACGACAGGGACTAATGAAAAACTGTTTTTT.